This entry lists 27 T cell receptor beta chains sequenced from one sample in a study of human T cells and chemical hapten exposure (dated by TCRdb to the early 2020s). Library preparation was by RACE. The sequencing machine was a NextSeq 500. The public reads were reprocessed in TCRdb via fastp at Q25 and MiXCR, keeping in-frame beta chains. Rows with a matching CDR3 protein are joined into one entry that keeps the most common DNA and genes. The sample profile shows under 450,000 distinct CDR3 sequences; 4% to 5.5% of them were found once. The biggest ten clones account for about 2.1% of the sample. What this sample's time point label stands for: patch test 1, 2 weeks after DPC sensitization. Interpreted using the paper, the treatment or condition label stands for: therapeutic diphenylcyclopropenone sensitization with weekly scalp DPC. The sequences come from whole blood, collected in connection with sensitization to the hapten diphenylcyclopropenone (DPC). These receptors were collected from a woman between 50 and 59 years old with alopecia areata. Some clones in this sample may be carry-over from other donors' samples.

The chain has TRBV6-1 and TRBJ2-5; tentatively, D is TRBD2 (6 bases). Germline V gives CDR1 MNHNS, CDR2 SASEGT. This CDR3 has 14 residues. V lost 6 bases to trimming and J lost 2 bases, with 13 bases between them. The CDR3 DNA reads TGTGCCAGCAGCGCCATGGGGGGACAAGAGACCCAGTACTTC. Its translation is CASSAMGGQETQYF.

This clonotype came up many times. This chain links TRBV24-1 with TRBJ1-5; no definite D call. The germline V gene encodes CDR1 KGHDR and CDR2 SFDVKD. The CDR3 is 14 residues long. V was shortened by 4 bases and J by 6 bases, with 12 bases between the two germline ends. The CDR3 here is CATSDPLGLQPQHF. CDR3 nucleotides: TGTGCCACCAGTGACCCCCTGGGCCTTCAGCCCCAGCATTTT.

This clonotype was counted at least ten times. The V and J genes are TRBV11-2 and TRBJ2-1; 14 nucleotides match TRBD2. Germline CDR1 is SGHAT and CDR2 is FQNNGV. Unmatched junction bases numbered 5, after V lost 4 bases and J lost 9 bases. The CDR3 consists of 15 residues. CDR3 in amino acids: CASSSGTSGSGEQFF. The CDR3 bases are TGTGCCAGCAGCTCAGGGACTAGCGGGAGTGGTGAGCAGTTCTTC.

The gene calls are TRBV7-9 and TRBJ2-7; a possible D gene is TRBD2 (6 bases). V shed 2 bases and J shed 5 bases, with 13 bases lying between them. The germline gives CDR1 SEHNR, CDR2 FQNEAQ (reference sequence). The CDR3 contains 14 residues. CDR3 protein: CASSLRLVGDEQYF. Written as DNA, the CDR3 is TGTGCCAGCAGCTTACGACTAGTTGGGGACGAGCAGTACTTC.

This clonotype was recorded many times. The gene calls are TRBV6-1 and TRBJ2-3, with 7 nucleotides matching TRBD1. V lost 8 bases and J lost 1; bases outside the gene matches: 12. The germline V gene has CDR1 MNHNS and CDR2 SASEGT. The CDR3 contains 16 residues. The DNA of the CDR3 is TGTGCCAGCCGCCACTTGACAGGGCAGCGCACAGATACGCAGTATTTT. Translation: CASRHLTGQRTDTQYF.

This clonotype was found many times. The gene calls are TRBV3-1 and TRBJ1-3; possible D gene TRBD1, 5 bases. Germline assignment: CDR1 LGHDT and CDR2 YNNKEL (reference sequence). This CDR3 is built from 18 residues. Trimming pared 0 bases from V and 0 bases from J, leaving 15 bases between. CDR3 sequence (DNA): TGTGCCAGCAGCCAAGATTTGGGCAGACAGAGCTCTGGAAACACCATATATTTT. Protein: CASSQDLGRQSSGNTIYF.

This clonotype was seen only a few times. The genes are TRBV6-5 and TRBJ2-7; 7 positions agree with TRBD2. This CDR3 contains 16 residues. J lost 6 bases, V lost 0 bases, and 11 bases had no gene match. Germline lookup yields CDR1 MNHEY and CDR2 SVGAGI. The CDR3 region has the DNA TGTGCCAGCAGTTACTCTGCCGAGGGAGGGCGACGCGAGCAGTACTTC. Translating it yields CASSYSAEGGRREQYF.

This clonotype was observed a handful of times. The chain recombines TRBV7-3 with TRBJ1-2; no firm D call. CDR3 length: 12 residues. Germline V CDR1 and CDR2: SGHTA, FQGTGA. Trimming cost V 2 bases and J 7 bases, with 8 bases left between them. In DNA, the CDR3 is TGTGCCAGCAGCTTAGATGGTTCTGGCTACACCTTC. Encoded protein: CASSLDGSGYTF.

This clonotype has ten or more counts. The chain uses TRBV7-9 and TRBJ1-3; no definite D call. This CDR3 is 12 amino acids long. Germline V gives CDR1 SEHNR, CDR2 FQNEAQ (reference sequence). V was cut by 2 bases and J by 4 bases, with 3 bases left in between. As DNA, the CDR3 is TGTGCCAGCAGCTTATGGGGAAACACCATATATTTT. This gives the protein CASSLWGNTIYF.

This clonotype was observed at least ten times. This chain uses TRBV15 with TRBJ1-2; TRBD1 matches 9 bases. The CDR3 extends over 15 amino acids. The germline V gene encodes CDR1 LNHNV and CDR2 YYDKDF (reference sequence). The V gene end was trimmed by 3 bases and the J gene end by 1 base; junction bases not matched to a gene: 3. This CDR3 is CATSRGTGLNYGYTF. CDR3 in DNA: TGTGCCACCAGCAGGGGGACAGGGCTTAACTATGGCTACACCTTC.

This clonotype turned up a few times. The chain employs TRBV29-1 and TRBJ2-1; no clear D. The CDR3 is made up of 13 amino acids. CDR1 is SQVTM, CDR2 ANQGSEA, per germline. V gave up 8 bases and J gave up 5 bases, with 16 bases separating them. CDR3 residues: CSSVAFSHNEQFF. The CDR3 bases are TGCAGCTCCGTGGCATTTTCCCACAATGAGCAGTTCTTC.

This clonotype was picked up many times. The gene calls are TRBV28 and TRBJ1-2; D is possibly TRBD1 (5 bases). Trimming removed 6 bases from V and 4 bases from J, with 9 bases in between. The germline V gene encodes CDR1 MDHEN and CDR2 SYDVKM. The CDR3 covers 12 residues. The CDR3 DNA is TGTGCCAGCAGGGGACGGTCCTATGGCTACACCTTC. Its protein is CASRGRSYGYTF.

This clonotype was counted between two and nine times. V is TRBV2 and J is TRBJ2-7; a weak D match, TRBD1 (5 bases). The germline CDR1 and CDR2 sequences are SNHLY and FYNNEI. The CDR3 covers 12 residues. Trimming took 4 bases from V and 2 from J, leaving 6 bases between them. The CDR3 DNA is TGTGCCAGCAGTGCAGGGCCCTACGAGCAGTACTTC. It specifies CASSAGPYEQYF.

This chain connects TRBV6-1 to TRBJ2-3; D may be TRBD2 (5 bases). The CDR3 runs 14 residues. The germline V gene encodes CDR1 MNHNS and CDR2 SASEGT. The ends were cut back, 9 bases at V and 3 bases at J, with 16 bases in the middle. In nucleotides, the CDR3 is TGTGCCAGTCGGGATCTGAAGGGAACAGATACGCAGTATTTT. Its translation: CASRDLKGTDTQYF.

There are many counts of this clonotype. J is TRBJ2-5 and V is TRBV29-1; no clear D gene. Germline V CDR1 and CDR2: SQVTM, ANQGSEA. CDR3 length: 10 residues. V was trimmed by 7 bases and J by 5 bases, leaving 8 bases between them. CDR3 loop: CSDRTETQYF. DNA of the CDR3: TGCAGCGACCGAACGGAGACCCAGTACTTC. Complete variable domain (other parts from reference TRBV29-1 and TRBJ2-5): SAVISQKPSRDICQRGTSLTIQCQVDSQVTMMFWYRQQPGQSLTLIATANQGSEATYESGFVIDKFPISRPNLTFSTLTVSNMSPEDSSIYLCSDRTETQYFGPGTRLLVL.

The rearrangement links TRBV29-1 to TRBJ2-6; unclear D gene. The CDR3 spans 14 residues. CDR1 is SQVTM, CDR2 ANQGSEA, per germline. V lost 3 bases to trimming and J lost 2 bases, with 8 bases between them. CDR3 bases: TGCAGCGTTGATGTTGGCGCTGGGGCCAACGTCCTGACTTTC. This translates into CSVDVGAGANVLTF.

This clonotype came up many times. The rearrangement links TRBV5-1 to TRBJ1-4; possible D gene TRBD1, 5 bases. The CDR3 loop spans 14 amino acids. Germline lookup yields CDR1 SGHRS and CDR2 YFSETQ. V gave up 4 bases and J gave up 6 bases, with 13 bases separating them. The CDR3 protein is CASSPTGGYEKLFF. The CDR3 nucleotides are TGCGCCAGCAGCCCTACAGGAGGCTATGAAAAACTGTTTTTT. The full variable domain, in which reference TRBV5-1 and TRBJ1-4 provide the parts outside the CDR3, is KAGVTQTPRYLIKTRGQQVTLSCSPISGHRSVSWYQQTPGQGLQFLFEYFSETQRNKGNFPGRFSGRQFSNSRSEMNVSTLELGDSALYLCASSPTGGYEKLFFGSGTQLSVL.

V gene TRBV11-2 combines with J gene TRBJ1-1; D gene uncertain. Looked up from germline, CDR1 is SGHAT and CDR2 is FQNNGV. The CDR3 consists of 13 residues. The V gene lost 7 bases and the J gene lost 5 bases, with 14 bases spanning the gap. CDR3 coding DNA: TGTGCCAGCACGGGAGGAGGGTTAACTGAAGCTTTCTTT. Protein: CASTGGGLTEAFF.

J is TRBJ1-1 and V is TRBV12-3 or TRBV12-4, with a possible D match to TRBD1 (5 bases). The CDR3 is made up of 16 amino acids. V was shortened by 6 bases and J by 1 base, with 18 bases between the two germline ends. The DNA of the CDR3 is TGTGCCAGCAGCTCCCGGGACGCTCAAAGGAACACTGAAGCTTTCTTT. Translating it yields CASSSRDAQRNTEAFF.

The gene calls are TRBV11-2 and TRBJ1-6, with 9 nucleotides matching TRBD1. Germline V gives CDR1 SGHAT, CDR2 FQNNGV. CDR3 length equals 16 residues. Trimming removed 1 base from V and 9 bases from J; junction bases left unmatched: 7. CDR3: CASSLARDRAGSPLHF. CDR3 DNA sequence: TGTGCCAGCAGCTTAGCCCGGGACAGGGCGGGTTCACCCCTCCACTTT.

A few counts support this clonotype. The chain couples TRBV24-1 to TRBJ2-4; possibly TRBD1 or TRBD2 for D (5 bases each). This CDR3 has 13 amino acids. Trimming left V 6 bases short and J 8 bases short, with 13 bases between. In germline, CDR1 is KGHDR, CDR2 SFDVKD. CDR3 protein: CATSTRDDHIQYF. The CDR3 nucleotides read TGTGCCACCAGTACCCGGGACGACCACATTCAGTACTTC.

This clonotype was recorded a few times. V gene TRBV7-9 combines with J gene TRBJ2-7; 8 nucleotides agree with TRBD1. The germline V gene has CDR1 SEHNR and CDR2 FQNEAQ (reference sequence). This CDR3 is 15 amino acids long. V lost 6 bases and J lost 0; bases outside the gene matches: 7. The CDR3 sequence is CASRSGQGRSYEQYF. Here the CDR3 DNA reads TGTGCCAGCAGGTCAGGACAGGGCCGCTCCTACGAGCAGTACTTC. Together with reference TRBV7-9 and TRBJ2-7, the CDR3 gives the full variable domain: DTGVSQNPRHKITKRGQNVTFRCDPISEHNRLYWYRQTLGQGPEFLTYFQNEAQLEKSRLLSDRFSAERPKGSFSTLEIQRTEQGDSAMYLCASRSGQGRSYEQYFGPGTRLTVT.

This clonotype was counted a few times. The chain is built from TRBV28 and TRBJ2-7; 9 bases map to TRBD1. With 4 bases clipped from V and 6 bases from J, the junction kept 7 bases outside the gene matches. Per the germline V gene, CDR1 is MDHEN and CDR2 is SYDVKM. This CDR3 spans 14 amino acids. CDR3 loop: CASSSTGTGSEQYF. Written as DNA, the CDR3 is TGTGCCAGCAGTTCTACCGGGACAGGGTCCGAGCAGTACTTC. The full variable domain, its missing parts supplied by reference TRBV28 and TRBJ2-7, is DVKVTQSSRYLVKRTGEKVFLECVQDMDHENMFWYRQDPGLGLRLIYFSYDVKMKEKGDIPEGYSVSREKKERFSLILESASTNQTSMYLCASSSTGTGSEQYFGPGTRLTVT.

This clonotype was recorded many times. This chain joins TRBV11-2 and TRBJ1-2, with unresolved D. The V and J ends lost 4 bases and 1 base respectively, with 7 bases between them. Germline CDR1 reads SGHAT; CDR2 reads FQNNGV. The CDR3 runs to 13 residues. CDR3 region: CASSSDLNYGYTF. The CDR3 DNA reads as TGTGCCAGCAGCTCCGACCTTAACTATGGCTACACCTTC.

The V and J genes are TRBV2 and TRBJ2-1, with D possibly being TRBD2 (6 bases). This CDR3 has 17 residues. Trimming stripped 3 bases from V and 8 bases from J, with 23 bases between. Per germline, CDR1 SNHLY and CDR2 FYNNEI. CDR3 nucleotide sequence: TGTGCCAGCAGTGAGCCCATTACTAGCCCTTCCACGGATGAGCAGTTCTTC. This codes for CASSEPITSPSTDEQFF.

This clonotype was recorded many times. This chain links TRBV7-2 with TRBJ1-1; 7 nucleotides match TRBD1. The CDR3 has 15 residues. Trimming cost V 5 bases and J 4 bases; bases outside gene matches: 10. The germline V gene has CDR1 SGHTA and CDR2 FQGNSA. The CDR3 sequence is CASSPVTGRSTEAFF. The DNA of the CDR3 is TGTGCCAGCAGCCCCGTGACAGGGAGGTCCACTGAAGCTTTCTTT. The full variable domain, with the rest looked up from reference TRBV7-2 and TRBJ1-1, is GAGVSQSPSNKVTEKGKDVELRCDPISGHTALYWYRQSLGQGLEFLIYFQGNSAPDKSGLPSDRFSAERTGGSVSTLTIQRTQQEDSAVYLCASSPVTGRSTEAFFGQGTRLTVV.

This clonotype was counted ten times or more. The gene calls are TRBV29-1 and TRBJ1-2; D gene uncertain. The CDR3 loop spans 13 amino acids. Germline V gene lookup returns CDR1 SQVTM and CDR2 ANQGSEA. The V end lost 4 bases, the J end lost 5 bases, and 14 bases lay between the germline ends. The CDR3 nucleotides read TGCAGCGTTGCCGAGAGGAGGGTATATGGCTACACCTTC. It encodes CSVAERRVYGYTF.